These 10 T cell receptor beta chains share one sample of origin, sequenced in a study of blood T cell repertoires in COVID-19. Produced via immunoSEQ multiplex PCR; TCRdb's table is partial and in-frame only. This table holds tens of thousands of clones, around 90% found once. Sequencing used peripheral blood. These receptors were obtained from a woman over 75 with acute or convalescent COVID-19.

This sequence joins TRBV7-2 and TRBJ2-7, with 13 bases lining up with TRBD2. The J segment lost 3 bases and the V segment lost 1 base, leaving 3 bases of the junction unmatched. This CDR3 has 16 amino acids. CDR1 and CDR2 from the germline V gene are SGHTA and FQGNSA. The CDR3 DNA is TGTGCCAGCAGCTTAGAAGGACTAGCGGGGGTCTACGAGCAGTACTTC. Amino acids: CASSLEGLAGVYEQYF.

This rearrangement joins TRBV25-1 to TRBJ1-4; D is possibly TRBD1 (5 bases). The CDR3 runs 15 residues. Germline CDR1 is MGHDK and CDR2 is SYGVNS. The germline V and J ends were trimmed by 0 bases and 4 bases, with 9 bases remaining between them. The CDR3 region is CASSEYGAGNEKLFF. The CDR3 DNA sequence: TGTGCCAGCAGTGAATATGGGGCAGGTAATGAAAAACTGTTTTTT. The full variable domain, rest sourced from reference TRBV25-1 and TRBJ1-4, is EADIYQTPRYLVIGTGKKITLECSQTMGHDKMYWYQQDPGMELHLIHYSYGVNSTEKGDLSSESTVSRIRTEHFPLTLESARPSHTSQYLCASSEYGAGNEKLFFGSGTQLSVL.

V and J are TRBV4-1 and TRBJ2-5; 7 bases line up with TRBD2. The length of the CDR3 is 16 residues. Germline CDR1 MGHRA, CDR2 YSYEKL. V was clipped by 0 bases and J by 2 bases; unmatched bases: 6. CDR3 amino acids: CASSQERGTLQETQYF. CDR3 nucleotides: TGCGCCAGCAGCCAAGAGCGGGGGACCCTACAAGAGACCCAGTACTTC.

V gene TRBV10-3 combines with J gene TRBJ1-6; D might be TRBD1 (6 bases). Germline V gene data show CDR1 as ENHRY and CDR2 as SYGVKD. Trimming removed 3 bases at V and 3 bases at J, with 18 bases between. The CDR3 extends over 18 amino acids. CDR3 bases: TGTGCCATCAGTGAATGGCAGGGAAAGGGACACTATAATTCACCCCTCCACTTT. Protein: CAISEWQGKGHYNSPLHF.

This clone was counted once. The genes are TRBV29-1 and TRBJ2-5, with a weak D call TRBD1 (6 bases). V shed 6 bases and J shed 5 bases, with 13 bases lying between them. The CDR3 runs 12 residues. Germline values: CDR1 SQVTM, CDR2 ANQGSEA. CDR3 sequence reads: CSVGTWGETQYF. CDR3 DNA: TGCAGCGTGGGGACATGGGGGGAGACCCAGTACTTC.

The CDR3 reads CASTYGGETQYF. The DNA for the CDR3 is TGTGCCAGCACCTACGGGGGAGAGACCCAGTACTTC. This chain links TRBV6-6 with TRBJ2-5, with a tentative D call TRBD2 (6 bases). Germline V gene data show CDR1 as MNHNY and CDR2 as SVGAGI (reference sequence). V was clipped by 7 bases and J by 4 bases, with 10 bases between them. This CDR3 has 12 amino acids.

Concerning this clone: A read error may produce the germline difference seen at one junction end. This chain links TRBV7-7 with TRBJ2-1; possibly TRBD2 for D (6 bases). There are 13 residues in the CDR3. Germline V gene lookup returns CDR1 SSHAT and CDR2 FNYEAQ (reference sequence). The CDR3 bases are TGTGCTAGCAGCCGCGGACTAAAAGATGAGCAGTTCTTC. Translated: CASSRGLKDEQFF.

The chain links TRBV19 to TRBJ1-1; TRBD1 matches at 10 bases. After removal of 4 bases from V and 5 bases from J, the junction contained 10 bases not matched to a gene. CDR1 and CDR2 (germline): LNHDA, SQIVND (reference sequence). The length of the CDR3 is 16 residues. This CDR3 reads CASSSRPTGGETEAFF. In DNA, the CDR3 is TGTGCCAGTAGTAGCCGCCCGACAGGGGGCGAAACTGAAGCTTTCTTT.

The chain couples TRBV28 to TRBJ2-7; 13 bases match TRBD2. The junction had 16 bases not matched to a gene; V was cut back by 8 bases and J by 3 bases. CDR3 size: 18 residues. Germline CDR1 is MDHEN and CDR2 is SYDVKM. Here the CDR3 reads CASLSDRSTSGRLYEQYF. DNA for the CDR3: TGTGCCAGCTTATCCGACAGATCGACTAGCGGGAGGCTCTACGAGCAGTACTTC.

The chain employs TRBV10-3 and TRBJ1-3, with 11 bases that match TRBD1. Germline values: CDR1 ENHRY, CDR2 SYGVKD. The CDR3 loop spans 14 amino acids. With 6 bases clipped from V and 2 bases from J, the junction kept 0 bases outside the gene matches. CDR3 coding DNA: TGTGCCATCAGGGACAGGGGGCCTGGAAACACCATATATTTT. It specifies CAIRDRGPGNTIYF.